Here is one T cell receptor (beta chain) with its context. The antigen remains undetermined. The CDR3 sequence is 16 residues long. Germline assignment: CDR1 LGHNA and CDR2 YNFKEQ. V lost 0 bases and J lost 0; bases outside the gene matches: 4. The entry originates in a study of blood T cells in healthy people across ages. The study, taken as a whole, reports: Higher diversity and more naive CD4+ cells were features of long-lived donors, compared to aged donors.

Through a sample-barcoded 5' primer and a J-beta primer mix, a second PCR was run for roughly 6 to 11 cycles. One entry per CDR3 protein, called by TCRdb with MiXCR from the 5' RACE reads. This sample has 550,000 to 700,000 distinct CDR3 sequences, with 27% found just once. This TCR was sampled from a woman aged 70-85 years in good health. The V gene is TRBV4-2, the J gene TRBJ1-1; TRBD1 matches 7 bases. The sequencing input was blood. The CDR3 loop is CASSQEGQFMNTEAFF. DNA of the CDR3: TGTGCCAGCAGCCAAGAGGGACAGTTCATGAACACTGAAGCTTTCTTT.